This T cell receptor (beta chain) was captured by sequencing in a study of CD8+ T cells in alopecia areata. Treatment described: oral pan-JAK inhibitor, 5-10 mg twice daily. Peripheral blood and lesional scalp punch biopsies were taken from alopecia areata patients. This CDR3 has 13 amino acids. V was trimmed by 0 bases and J by 7 bases, leaving 8 bases between them. Germline CDR1 MGHRA, CDR2 YSYEKL. As the sequencing template, cDNA was produced by extracting RNA and reverse transcribing it. Profiling relied on immunoSEQ multiplex PCR, and the TCRdb table lists in-frame clones only, not all of them. The sample yields roughly 200,000 clones, less than 50% seen once.

The specimen was CD4+ T cells sorted from blood, collected at approximately week 37, from a patient treated with tofacitinib. The origin of this receptor is a human donor with alopecia areata. The chain carries TRBV4-1 and TRBJ2-3, with D unclear. The CDR3 spells CASSQDLGHTQYF. The CDR3 DNA reads TGCGCCAGCAGCCAAGATCTCGGTCATACGCAGTATTTT.